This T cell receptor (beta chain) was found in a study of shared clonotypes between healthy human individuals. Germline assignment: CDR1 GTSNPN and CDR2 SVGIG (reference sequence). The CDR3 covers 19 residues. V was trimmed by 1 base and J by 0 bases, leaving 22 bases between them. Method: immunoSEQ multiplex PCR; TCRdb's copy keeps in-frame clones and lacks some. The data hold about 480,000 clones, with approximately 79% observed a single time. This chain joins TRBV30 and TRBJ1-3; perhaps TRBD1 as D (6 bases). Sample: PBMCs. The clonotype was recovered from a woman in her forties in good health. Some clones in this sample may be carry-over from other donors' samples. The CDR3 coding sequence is TGTGCCTGGAGTGCAGTCGGCAGGGGAGGGATAAACTCTGGAAACACCATATATTTT. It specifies CAWSAVGRGGINSGNTIYF.